The entry that follows covers one T cell receptor beta chain sequence. This sample includes further DNA sequences coding for the same CDR3. This CDR3 contains 14 residues. Looked up from germline, CDR1 is SGDLS and CDR2 is YYNGEE. Trimming removed 4 bases from V and 2 bases from J; junction bases left unmatched: 5. Original processing methods: Reference gene primers were amplified, and this amplification served to estimate nucleated cell counts. Clones were sequenced by immunoSEQ multiplex PCR, and TCRdb holds only the in-frame ones, with some missing. That table gives V, J and clone size, and the DNA gave D and trimming. This table has approximately 180,000 clones, roughly 85% appearing once. The data were obtained in a study of blood T cell repertoires in COVID-19. Study summary: Sources were T cells, B-cell-depleted T cells, or PBMCs; the material itself was cDNA or gDNA.

Source material: peripheral blood. The chain joins TRBV9 to TRBJ2-5; 7 bases match TRBD1. This clonotype was sampled from a man aged 55 to 70 with acute or convalescent COVID-19. CDR3 bases: TGTGCCAGCAGCCCGGGACAGCTTCAAGAGACCCAGTACTTC. Translated: CASSPGQLQETQYF.